Listed below are T cell receptor beta chains from one sample, sequenced in a study of blood T cell repertoires in COVID-19. Data came from immunoSEQ multiplex PCR; TCRdb stores just in-frame clones and leaves some out. The table includes about 190,000 clones, 78% detected once. Sample: peripheral blood. All receptors derive from a woman over 75 with active or convalescent COVID-19. Each CDR3 is given with its conserved first and last residue. The D gene is left open where the match is weak. Clone size is given for some rows only: seen once, a few or many times, or a class if the clone is expanded.

>TRBJ2-7|once|TRBV6-5|TRBD1
CASSQTGTVSYEQYF
TGTGCCAGCAGCCAGACCGGGACAGTCTCCTACGAGCAGTACTTC
>TRBJ1-1|NA|TRBV7-2|NA
CASSLAAGVMNTEAFF
TGTGCCAGCAGCTTAGCGGCCGGGGTAATGAACACTGAAGCTTTCTTT
>TRBJ1-1|NA|TRBV10-1|NA
CASSDFPNTEAFF
TGCGCCAGCAGTGACTTCCCGAACACTGAAGCTTTCTTT
>TRBJ1-3|NA|TRBV28|TRBD1
CASSLGGQGETPMSF
TGTGCCAGCAGTTTAGGGGGACAGGGGGAAACACCTATGTCCTTT
>TRBJ1-1|NA|TRBV27|NA
CASSEGWTEAFF
TGTGCCAGCAGTGAGGGTTGGACTGAAGCTTTCTTT
>TRBJ2-7|NA|TRBV23-1|NA
CASSSLSGSIFYEQYF
TGCGCCAGCAGTTCTCTAAGCGGTAGTATTTTTTACGAGCAGTACTTC
>TRBJ1-3|NA|TRBV10-3|TRBD1
CAISASGQGAASGNTIYF
TGTGCCATCAGTGCCTCTGGACAGGGGGCGGCTTCTGGAAACACCATATATTTT
>TRBJ1-2|NA|TRBV30|NA
CASFNSGGYTF
TGTGCCTCCTTTAACTCGGGGGGCTACACCTTC
>TRBJ2-3|NA|TRBV9|TRBD1
CASSPSGGHLTQYF
TGTGCCAGCAGCCCCTCAGGGGGACATCTTACGCAGTATTTT
>TRBJ1-5|NA|TRBV10-3|TRBD1
CAISQGVSNQPQHF
TGTGCCATCAGCCAGGGGGTAAGCAATCAGCCCCAGCATTTT
>TRBJ2-5|NA|TRBV7-2|TRBD2
CASSGGGGETQYF
TGTGCCAGCAGCGGGGGGGGTGGAGAGACCCAGTACTTC
>TRBJ2-2|few|TRBV28|NA
CASSLSWRVGNTGELFF
TGTGCCAGCAGTTTATCCTGGCGGGTAGGAAACACCGGGGAGCTGTTTTTT
>TRBJ2-7|NA|TRBV5-6|TRBD2
CASSSGLAGYEQYF
TGTGCCAGCAGCTCGGGACTAGCGGGGTACGAGCAGTACTTC
>TRBJ1-4|NA|TRBV11-2|NA
CASSPSGWGGEEKLFF
TGTGCCAGCAGCCCATCAGGGTGGGGCGGGGAAGAAAAACTGTTTTTT
>TRBJ1-2|NA|TRBV4-2|TRBD1
CASSQRDRDYGYTF
TGTGCCAGCAGCCAACGGGACAGGGACTATGGCTACACCTTC
>TRBJ1-1|NA|TRBV30|NA
CAWARGQSNTEAFF
TGTGCCTGGGCACGCGGGCAGTCGAACACTGAAGCTTTCTTT
>TRBJ1-2|NA|TRBV5-1|NA
CASSEVDYGYTF
TGCGCCAGCAGCGAGGTAGACTATGGCTACACCTTC
>TRBJ1-5|NA|TRBV28|TRBD1
CASSRRDRGQGQPQHF
TGTGCCAGCAGTAGAAGGGACAGGGGGCAGGGTCAGCCCCAGCATTTT
>TRBJ1-4|few|TRBV27|NA
CASSFAGGHEKLFF
TGTGCCAGCAGTTTTGCGGGGGGGCATGAAAAACTGTTTTTT
>TRBJ2-7|few|TRBV25-1|TRBD1
CASSAGQGAFYEQYF
TGTGCCAGCAGTGCAGGACAGGGGGCTTTCTACGAGCAGTACTTC
>TRBJ2-2|NA|TRBV24-1|TRBD1
CATSRRTGVTGELFF
TGTGCCACCAGTCGGAGGACAGGGGTCACCGGGGAGCTGTTTTTT
>TRBJ1-1|NA|TRBV28|TRBD1
CASSTWDRGELNTEAFF
TGTGCCAGCAGTACATGGGACAGGGGAGAACTCAACACTGAAGCTTTCTTT
>TRBJ2-1|NA|TRBV2|TRBD1
CASGDRSPDYNEQFF
TGTGCCAGCGGGGACAGGAGTCCGGACTACAATGAGCAGTTCTTC
>TRBJ2-3|NA|TRBV7-9|TRBD2
CASSISGGHTDTQYF
TGTGCCAGCAGCATTAGCGGGGGTCACACAGATACGCAGTATTTT
>TRBJ1-2|few|TRBV6-6|NA
CASSYLGAGPGHGYTF
TGTGCCAGCAGTTACTTAGGTGCAGGGCCGGGCCATGGCTACACCTTC
>TRBJ2-7|NA|TRBV4-3|NA
CASSQDRGSSPYEQYF
TGCGCCAGCAGCCAAGACCGCGGCAGTTCGCCCTACGAGCAGTACTTC
>TRBJ2-7|NA|TRBV10-1|NA
CASASLTSGEQYF
TGCGCCAGCGCATCACTTACTTCGGGTGAGCAGTACTTC
>TRBJ2-7|NA|TRBV7-2|TRBD1
CASSPDRGRYYEQYF
TGTGCCAGCAGCCCCGACAGGGGTAGGTACTACGAGCAGTACTTC
>TRBJ2-7|NA|TRBV2|NA
CASSEQGSPYEQYF
TGTGCCAGCAGTGAACAGGGATCCCCCTACGAGCAGTACTTC
>TRBJ2-2|NA|TRBV11-2|TRBD2
CASSLVRGGGPNTGELFF
TGTGCCAGCAGCTTAGTTCGTGGCGGGGGACCGAACACCGGGGAGCTGTTTTTT
>TRBJ1-2|few|TRBV28|TRBD1
CASSLYTGGSPSFGYTF
TGTGCCAGCAGTTTGTACACAGGGGGTTCCCCTTCGTTTGGCTACACCTTC
>TRBJ2-1|NA|TRBV5-1|NA
CASSRGDTSYNEQFF
TGCGCCAGCAGCCGTGGGGACACAAGTTACAATGAGCAGTTCTTC
>TRBJ2-5|NA|TRBV6-5|TRBD2
CASRQRGGGETQYF
TGTGCCAGCAGACAGCGGGGGGGCGGAGAGACCCAGTACTTC
>TRBJ2-6|NA|TRBV7-8|NA
CASSLVSRSGANVLTF
TGTGCCAGCAGCTTAGTCTCCAGATCTGGGGCCAACGTCCTGACTTTC
>TRBJ2-7|NA|TRBV27|TRBD1
CASGQGLWYEQYF
TGTGCCAGCGGACAGGGTTTGTGGTACGAGCAGTACTTC
>TRBJ2-5|NA|TRBV4-3|TRBD1
CASSPGQGNQETQYF
TGCGCCAGCAGCCCGGGACAGGGGAACCAAGAGACCCAGTACTTC
>TRBJ1-5|NA|TRBV12-3/TRBV12-4|NA
CASSLRERQPQHF
TGTGCCAGCAGTTTAAGGGAGCGTCAGCCCCAGCATTTT
>TRBJ2-3|NA|TRBV5-1|TRBD1
CASSPDRGDTDTQYF
TGCGCCAGCAGCCCGGACAGGGGAGACACAGATACGCAGTATTTT
>TRBJ2-7|NA|TRBV3-1/TRBV3-2|TRBD2
CASSLLASGRIYEQYF
TGTGCCAGCAGCCTCCTCGCTAGCGGGAGAATCTACGAGCAGTACTTC
>TRBJ2-1|few|TRBV19|NA
CASSIAGLDYNEQFF
TGTGCCAGTAGTATAGCGGGACTGGATTACAATGAGCAGTTCTTC
>TRBJ2-5|NA|TRBV6-5|NA
CASSYSTRTGETQYF
TGTGCCAGCAGTTACTCGACTAGAACGGGTGAGACCCAGTACTTC
>TRBJ1-5|NA|TRBV6-5|NA
CASSPPVMPQHF
TGTGCCAGCAGCCCCCCGGTGATGCCCCAGCATTTT